One sample yielded the 3 T cell receptor beta chains listed below, sequenced in a study of T cell responses to AZD1222 COVID-19 vaccine. Sequencing used immunoSEQ multiplex PCR; TCRdb keeps in-frame clones, though not all of them. Of approximately 150,000 clones in the sample, approximately 90% are singletons; the top ten hold 4% to 5.5%. This sample comprised peripheral blood, obtained 28 days after the second AZD1222 dose. All receptors come from an adult who received the AZD1222 COVID-19 vaccine.

The chain recombines TRBV6-1 with TRBJ1-2; TRBD1 agrees at 9 bases. Trimming removed 4 bases from V and 7 bases from J; junction bases left unmatched: 7. The germline CDR1 and CDR2 sequences are MNHNS and SASEGT. This CDR3 is 14 amino acids long. This CDR3 reads CASSAAGTGSGYTF. Here the CDR3 DNA reads TGTGCCAGCAGTGCAGCCGGGACAGGGTCTGGCTACACCTTC.

This rearrangement joins TRBV18 to TRBJ1-1; possible D gene TRBD1, 5 bases. V lost 0 bases and J 4 bases, leaving 9 bases between the germline ends. This CDR3 has 14 amino acids. The germline CDR1 and CDR2 sequences are KGHSH and LQKENI. CDR3: CASSPPGRGTEAFF. CDR3 nucleotides: TGTGCCAGCTCACCACCGGGACGGGGCACTGAAGCTTTCTTT.

The gene calls are TRBV4-3 and TRBJ2-3; 10 nucleotides agree with TRBD2. V dropped 0 bases and J dropped 2; count of bases not matched to a gene: 5. The CDR3 runs to 17 residues. Germline CDR1 is LGHNA and CDR2 is YSLEER. For the CDR3, the DNA is TGCGCCAGCAGCCAAGATTTAGCGGGGGGACACACAGATACGCAGTATTTT. Translating it yields CASSQDLAGGHTDTQYF.